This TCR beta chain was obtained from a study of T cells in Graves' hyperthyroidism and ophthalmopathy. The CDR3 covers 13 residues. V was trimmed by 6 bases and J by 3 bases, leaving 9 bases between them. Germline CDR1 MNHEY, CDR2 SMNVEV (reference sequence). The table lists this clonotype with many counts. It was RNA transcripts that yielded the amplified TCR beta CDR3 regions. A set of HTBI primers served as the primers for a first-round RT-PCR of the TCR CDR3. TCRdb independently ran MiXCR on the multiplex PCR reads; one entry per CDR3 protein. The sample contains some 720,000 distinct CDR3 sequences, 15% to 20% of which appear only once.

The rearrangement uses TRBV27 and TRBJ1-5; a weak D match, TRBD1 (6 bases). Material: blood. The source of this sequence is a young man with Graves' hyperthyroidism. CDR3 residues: CASRDRHNQPQHF. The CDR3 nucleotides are TGTGCCAGCAGAGACAGGCACAATCAGCCCCAGCATTTT.